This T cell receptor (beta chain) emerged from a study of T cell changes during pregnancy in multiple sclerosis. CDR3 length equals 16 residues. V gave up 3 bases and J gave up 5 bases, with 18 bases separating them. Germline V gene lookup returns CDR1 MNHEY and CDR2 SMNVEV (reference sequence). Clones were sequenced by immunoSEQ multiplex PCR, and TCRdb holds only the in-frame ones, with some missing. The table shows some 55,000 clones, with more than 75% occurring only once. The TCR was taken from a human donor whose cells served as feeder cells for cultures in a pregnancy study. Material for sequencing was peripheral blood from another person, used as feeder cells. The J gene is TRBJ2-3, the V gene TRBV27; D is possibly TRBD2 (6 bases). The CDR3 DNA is TGTGCCAGCAGTTTGGACTATCCTGCGCGCGGAGATACGCAGTATTTT. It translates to CASSLDYPARGDTQYF.